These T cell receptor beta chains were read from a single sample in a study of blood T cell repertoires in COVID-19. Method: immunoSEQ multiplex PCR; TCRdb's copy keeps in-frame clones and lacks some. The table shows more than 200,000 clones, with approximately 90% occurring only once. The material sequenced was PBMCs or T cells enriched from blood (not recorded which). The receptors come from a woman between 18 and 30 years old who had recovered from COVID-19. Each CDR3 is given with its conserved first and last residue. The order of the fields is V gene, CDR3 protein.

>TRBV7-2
CASSRLGESYNEQFF
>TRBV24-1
CATSDWPSSRETQYF
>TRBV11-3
CASSLAFKGARKETQYF
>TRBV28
CASLRRDSGGYTF
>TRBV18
CASSPGQDNYGYTF
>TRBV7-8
CASSLGLAGIQDGYTF
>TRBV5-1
CASSHNNQDRKQYF
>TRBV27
CASSLRSINQPQHF
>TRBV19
CASKTGWNTEAFF
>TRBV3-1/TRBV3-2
CASSQGKAGLRNEQFF
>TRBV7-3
CASSLRGDYGYTF
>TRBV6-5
CASSRTGNEQYF
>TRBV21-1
CASSKEGGEQYF
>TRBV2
CASSELGGTEAFF
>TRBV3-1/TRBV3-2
CASSQDARGRGYTF
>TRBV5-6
CASSLISGGEEQFF
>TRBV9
CASSVGDSGSQETQYF
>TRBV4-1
CASSQTWGPNYGYTF
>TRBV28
CASSLLAGRYNEQFF
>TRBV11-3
CASSPSSGNTIYF
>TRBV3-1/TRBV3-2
CASSQLVSGANVLTF
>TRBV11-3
CASTSAGVQETQYF
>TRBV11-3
CASSFKGAVDGYTF
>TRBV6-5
CASSLTGTEFNEKLFF
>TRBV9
CASSVLGQHYGYTF